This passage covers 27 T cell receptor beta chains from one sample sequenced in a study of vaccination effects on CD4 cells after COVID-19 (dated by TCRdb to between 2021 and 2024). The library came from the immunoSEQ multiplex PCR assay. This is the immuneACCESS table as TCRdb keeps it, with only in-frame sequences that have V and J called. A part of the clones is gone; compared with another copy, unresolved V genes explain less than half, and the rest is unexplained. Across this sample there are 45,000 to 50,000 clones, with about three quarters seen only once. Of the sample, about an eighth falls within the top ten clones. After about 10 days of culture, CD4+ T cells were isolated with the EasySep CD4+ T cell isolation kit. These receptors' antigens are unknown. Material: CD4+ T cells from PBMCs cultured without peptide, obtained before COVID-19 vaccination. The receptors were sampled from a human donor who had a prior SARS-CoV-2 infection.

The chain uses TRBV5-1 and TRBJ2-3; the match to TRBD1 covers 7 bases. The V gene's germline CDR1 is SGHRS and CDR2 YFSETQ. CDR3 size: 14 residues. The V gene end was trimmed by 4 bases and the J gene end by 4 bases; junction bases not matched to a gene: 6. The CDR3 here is CASSGNRGPDTQYF. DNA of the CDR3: TGCGCCAGCAGCGGGAACAGGGGCCCAGATACGCAGTATTTT.

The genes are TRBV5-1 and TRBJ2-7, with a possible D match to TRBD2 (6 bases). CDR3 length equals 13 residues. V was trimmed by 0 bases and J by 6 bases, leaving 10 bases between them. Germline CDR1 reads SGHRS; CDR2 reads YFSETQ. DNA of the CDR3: TGCGCCAGCAGCTTGGCACTAGCCGGCGAGCAGTACTTC. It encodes CASSLALAGEQYF.

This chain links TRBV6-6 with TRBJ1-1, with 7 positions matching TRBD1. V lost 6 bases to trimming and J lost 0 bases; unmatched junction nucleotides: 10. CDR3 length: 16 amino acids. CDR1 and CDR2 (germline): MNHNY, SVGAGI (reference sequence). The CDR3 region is CASRTPGQTMNTEAFF. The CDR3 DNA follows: TGTGCCAGCAGAACTCCGGGACAGACGATGAACACTGAAGCTTTCTTT.

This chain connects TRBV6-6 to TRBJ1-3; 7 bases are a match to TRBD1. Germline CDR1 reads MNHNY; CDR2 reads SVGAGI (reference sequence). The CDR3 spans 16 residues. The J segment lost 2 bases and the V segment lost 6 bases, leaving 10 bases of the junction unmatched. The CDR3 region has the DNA TGTGCCAGCAGCCAGTCAGGGGGAGCGACTGGAAACACCATATATTTT. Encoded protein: CASSQSGGATGNTIYF.

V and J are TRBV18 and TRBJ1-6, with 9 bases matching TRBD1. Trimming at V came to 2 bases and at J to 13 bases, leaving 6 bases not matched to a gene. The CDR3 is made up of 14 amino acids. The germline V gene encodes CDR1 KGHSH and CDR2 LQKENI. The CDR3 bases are TGTGCCAGCTCACCAGAAGGACAGGGGTCCCCCCTCCACTTT. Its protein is CASSPEGQGSPLHF. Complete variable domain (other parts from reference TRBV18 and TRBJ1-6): NAGVMQNPRHLVRRRGQEARLRCSPMKGHSHVYWYRQLPEEGLKFMVYLQKENIIDESGMPKERFSAEFPKEGPSILRIQQVVRGDSAAYFCASSPEGQGSPLHFGNGTRLTVT.

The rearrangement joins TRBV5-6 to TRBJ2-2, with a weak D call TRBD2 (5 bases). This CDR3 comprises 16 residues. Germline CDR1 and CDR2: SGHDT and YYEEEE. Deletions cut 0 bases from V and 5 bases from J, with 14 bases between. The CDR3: CASSLDFNPGTGELFF. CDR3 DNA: TGTGCCAGCAGCTTGGATTTCAACCCGGGGACCGGGGAGCTGTTTTTT.

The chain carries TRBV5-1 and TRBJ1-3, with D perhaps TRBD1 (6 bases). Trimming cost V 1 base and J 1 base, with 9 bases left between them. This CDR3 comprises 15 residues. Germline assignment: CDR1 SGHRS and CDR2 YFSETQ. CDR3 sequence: CASSLKTGSGNTIYF. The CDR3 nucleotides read TGCGCCAGCAGCTTGAAGACAGGTTCTGGAAACACCATATATTTT.

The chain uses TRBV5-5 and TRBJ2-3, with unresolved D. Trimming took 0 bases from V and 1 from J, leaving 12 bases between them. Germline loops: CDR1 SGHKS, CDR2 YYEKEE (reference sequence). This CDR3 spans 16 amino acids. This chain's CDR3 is CASSLEISPGTDTQYF. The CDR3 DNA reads TGTGCCAGCAGCTTGGAAATTTCCCCAGGCACAGATACGCAGTATTTT.

In DNA form, the CDR3 reads TGCAGTGCTAGTATGGGGGCGAGACTACTACAAGAGACCCAGTACTTC. Amino acids: CSASMGARLLQETQYF. V is TRBV20-1 and J is TRBJ2-5; maybe TRBD1 (6 bases). V shed 3 bases and J shed 2 bases, with 19 bases lying between them. In germline, CDR1 is DFQATT, CDR2 SNEGSKA (reference sequence). This CDR3 contains 16 residues.

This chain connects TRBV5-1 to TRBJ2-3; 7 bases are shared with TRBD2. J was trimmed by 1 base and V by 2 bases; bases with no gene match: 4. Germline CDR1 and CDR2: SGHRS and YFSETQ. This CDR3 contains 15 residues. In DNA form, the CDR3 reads TGCGCCAGCAGCTTCCAAAGCGGGGGCACAGATACGCAGTATTTT. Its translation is CASSFQSGGTDTQYF.

CDR3 loop: CASSLGRYSPLHF. CDR3 DNA: TGTGCCAGCAGTTTGGGGCGGTATTCACCCCTCCACTTT. V and J are TRBV12-3 or TRBV12-4 and TRBJ1-6; a weak D match, TRBD1 (5 bases). V shed 3 bases and J shed 8 bases, with 8 bases lying between them. This CDR3 is 13 amino acids long.

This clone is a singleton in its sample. Here the CDR3 DNA reads TGTGCCAGCAGTGGCCGGACCGATCCCTACAATGAGCAGTTCTTC. Residues: CASSGRTDPYNEQFF. The chain uses TRBV5-4 and TRBJ2-1; D call uncertain. There are 15 residues in the CDR3. Trimming took 5 bases from V and 2 from J, leaving 14 bases between them. Germline assignment: CDR1 SGHNT and CDR2 YYREEE (reference sequence). Full variable domain (remainder filled in from reference TRBV5-4 and TRBJ2-1): ETGVTQSPTHLIKTRGQQVTLRCSSQSGHNTVSWYQQALGQGPQFIFQYYREEENGRGNFPPRFSGLQFPNYSSELNVNALELDDSALYLCASSGRTDPYNEQFFGPGTRLTVL.

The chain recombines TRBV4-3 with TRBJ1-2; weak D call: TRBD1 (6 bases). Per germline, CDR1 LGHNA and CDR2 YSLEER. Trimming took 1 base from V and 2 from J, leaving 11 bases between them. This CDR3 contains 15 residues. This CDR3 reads CASSQGDRQNYGYTF. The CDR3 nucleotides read TGCGCCAGCAGCCAAGGAGACAGGCAGAACTATGGCTACACCTTC.

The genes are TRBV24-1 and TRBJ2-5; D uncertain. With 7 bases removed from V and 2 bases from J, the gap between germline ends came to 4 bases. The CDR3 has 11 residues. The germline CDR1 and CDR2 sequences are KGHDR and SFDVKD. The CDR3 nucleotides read TGTGCCACCAGCCGGCAAGAGACCCAGTACTTC. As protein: CATSRQETQYF.

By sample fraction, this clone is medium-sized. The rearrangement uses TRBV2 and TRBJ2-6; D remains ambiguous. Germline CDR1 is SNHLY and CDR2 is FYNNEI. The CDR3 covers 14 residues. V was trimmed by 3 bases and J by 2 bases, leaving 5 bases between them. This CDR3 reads CASSERTGANVLTF. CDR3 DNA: TGTGCCAGCAGTGAGAGGACTGGGGCCAACGTCCTGACTTTC.

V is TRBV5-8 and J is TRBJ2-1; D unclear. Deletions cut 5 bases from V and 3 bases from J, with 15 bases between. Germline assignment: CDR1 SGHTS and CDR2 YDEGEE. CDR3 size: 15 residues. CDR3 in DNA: TGTGCCAGCAGATACCGGCTTAGCAGCTACAATGAGCAGTTCTTC. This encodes CASRYRLSSYNEQFF.

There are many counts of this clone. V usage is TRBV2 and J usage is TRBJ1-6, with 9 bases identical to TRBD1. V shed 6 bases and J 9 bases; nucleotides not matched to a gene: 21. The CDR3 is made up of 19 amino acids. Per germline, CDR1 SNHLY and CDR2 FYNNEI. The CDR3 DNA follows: TGTGCCAGCAGGCGATCACTCCGGGACAGGGAACAGGGGCGTTCACCCCTCCACTTT. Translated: CASRRSLRDREQGRSPLHF.

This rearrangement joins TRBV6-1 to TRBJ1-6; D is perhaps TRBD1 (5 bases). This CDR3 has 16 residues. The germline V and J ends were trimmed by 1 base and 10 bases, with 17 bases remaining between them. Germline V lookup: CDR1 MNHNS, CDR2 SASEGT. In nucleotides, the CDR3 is TGTGCCAGCAGTGAAGGCTCCAGGGTAGTTGCGTCACCCCTCCACTTT. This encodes CASSEGSRVVASPLHF.

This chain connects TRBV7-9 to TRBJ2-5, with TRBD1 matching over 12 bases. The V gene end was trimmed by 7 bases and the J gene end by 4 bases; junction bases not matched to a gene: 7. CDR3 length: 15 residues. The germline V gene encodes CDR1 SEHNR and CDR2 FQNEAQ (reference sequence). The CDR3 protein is CASNLGQGAVETQYF. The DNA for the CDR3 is TGTGCCAGCAACCTGGGACAGGGGGCTGTAGAGACCCAGTACTTC.

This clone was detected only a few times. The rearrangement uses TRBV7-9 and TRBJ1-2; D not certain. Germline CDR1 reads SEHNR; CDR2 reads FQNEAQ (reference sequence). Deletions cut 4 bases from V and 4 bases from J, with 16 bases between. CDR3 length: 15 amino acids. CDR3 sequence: CASSSSITVTYGYTF. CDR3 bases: TGTGCCAGCAGCTCCTCAATTACAGTTACCTATGGCTACACCTTC.

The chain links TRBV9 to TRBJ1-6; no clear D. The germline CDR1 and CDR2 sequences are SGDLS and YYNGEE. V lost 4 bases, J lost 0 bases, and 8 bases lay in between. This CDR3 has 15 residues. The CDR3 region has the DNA TGTGCCAGCAGCCTCACCCCCTCCTATAATTCACCCCTCCACTTT. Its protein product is CASSLTPSYNSPLHF.

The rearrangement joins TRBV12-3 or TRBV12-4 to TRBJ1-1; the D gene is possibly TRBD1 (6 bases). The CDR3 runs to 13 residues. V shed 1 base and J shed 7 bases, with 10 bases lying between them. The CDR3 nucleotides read TGTGCCAGCAGTTTAGGGACAGCCAATGAAGCTTTCTTT. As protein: CASSLGTANEAFF.

This CDR3 reads CASSQDLGVRAQETQYF. The CDR3 bases are TGTGCCAGCAGCCAAGATTTAGGTGTCCGGGCCCAAGAGACCCAGTACTTC. The chain couples TRBV3-1 (or the pseudogene TRBV3-2) to TRBJ2-5, with unresolved D. Germline V CDR1 and CDR2: LGHDT, YNNKEL (reference sequence). Trimming cost V 0 bases and J 1 base, with 15 bases left between them. This CDR3 spans 17 amino acids.

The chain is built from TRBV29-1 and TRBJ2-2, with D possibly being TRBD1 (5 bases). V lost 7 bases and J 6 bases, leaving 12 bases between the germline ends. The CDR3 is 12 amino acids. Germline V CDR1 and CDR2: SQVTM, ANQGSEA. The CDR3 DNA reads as TGCAGCGCCTACCTAGGGGCCGGGGAGCTGTTTTTT. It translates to CSAYLGAGELFF.

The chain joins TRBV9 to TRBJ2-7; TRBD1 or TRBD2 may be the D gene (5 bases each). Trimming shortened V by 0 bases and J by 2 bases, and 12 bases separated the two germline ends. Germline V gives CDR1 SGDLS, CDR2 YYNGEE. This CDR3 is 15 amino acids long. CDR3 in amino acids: CASSVAGTYTYEQYF. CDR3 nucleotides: TGTGCCAGCAGCGTAGCCGGGACGTACACCTACGAGCAGTACTTC.

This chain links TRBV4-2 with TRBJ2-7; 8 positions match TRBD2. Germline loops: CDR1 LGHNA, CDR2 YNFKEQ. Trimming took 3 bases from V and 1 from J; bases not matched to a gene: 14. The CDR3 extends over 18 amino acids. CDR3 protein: CASSQRQGERGSSYEQYF. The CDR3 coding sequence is TGTGCCAGCAGCCAGCGTCAGGGTGAGCGGGGGTCATCCTACGAGCAGTACTTC.

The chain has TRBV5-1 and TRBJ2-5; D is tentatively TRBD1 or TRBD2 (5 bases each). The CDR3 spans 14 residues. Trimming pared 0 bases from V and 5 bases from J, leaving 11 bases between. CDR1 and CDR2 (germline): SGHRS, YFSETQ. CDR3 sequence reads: CASSLGGWGETQYF. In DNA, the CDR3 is TGCGCCAGCAGCTTGGGGGGCTGGGGGGAGACCCAGTACTTC.